This T cell receptor (beta chain) was captured in a study of T cell repertoires in cytomegalovirus infection. Study context: The public TCR beta signatures pointed to both CMV infection and matching HLA type.

Remarks on this clonotype: Its antigen remains unknown. Given a much more abundant clone one base away, this may be a read error.

TCRdb re-analysed the reads in MiXCR, keeping a single row per CDR3 protein. There are roughly 600,000 distinct CDR3 sequences in the sample; 24% occur only once, and roughly 8% lies in the top ten. Trimming pared 3 bases from V and 6 bases from J, leaving 8 bases between. In germline, CDR1 is SEHNR, CDR2 FQNEAQ (reference sequence). This CDR3 is built from 12 residues. Study-level results: What dominated the ex vivo response were HLA-C-restricted CMV-specific TCR beta clonotypes. Carriage of CMV together with the relevant HLA was identifiable through cumulative public TCR beta family frequency.

V gene TRBV7-9 combines with J gene TRBJ1-1; weak D call: TRBD1 (5 bases). The receptor comes from a human donor in good health (CMV status not recorded). Some clones in this sample may be carry-over from other donors' samples. The specimen was CD8+ T cells from PBMCs. The CDR3 nucleotides read TGTGCCAGCAGCTTCAGAGGGGCTGAAGCTTTCTTT. It codes for CASSFRGAEAFF.